This is a list of T cell receptor beta chains from one sample in a study of T cell repertoires in cytomegalovirus infection. TCRdb used MiXCR to reprocess the reads, holding one entry per CDR3 protein. The sample records 680,000 or so distinct CDR3 sequences, 33% being singletons. Their cognate antigens are unknown. Sequencing used cultured PBMCs, obtained from culture after CMV antigen stimulation. Receptors were obtained from a human donor in good health (CMV status not recorded). Some clones in this sample may be carry-over from other donors' samples. Both conserved end residues are part of each CDR3. The D gene is left open where the match is weak. Rows may omit the clone size; those that give it use once, few, many or a size class.

d_gene,j_gene,abundance,v_gene,CDR3aa,CDR3nt
NA,TRBJ2-3,NA,TRBV12-3/TRBV12-4,CASSTDPAGTDTQYF,TGTGCCAGCAGTACAGACCCGGCCGGCACAGATACGCAGTATTTT
NA,TRBJ2-1,NA,TRBV20-1,CSAKDDYRDNEQFF,TGCAGTGCGAAGGATGACTATAGGGACAATGAGCAGTTCTTC
NA,TRBJ1-2,few,TRBV19,CASRLDSNYGYTF,TGTGCCAGTAGGCTGGACAGTAACTATGGCTACACCTTC
TRBD1,TRBJ2-5,few,TRBV12-3/TRBV12-4,CASSLSGQGRWETQYF,TGTGCCAGCAGTTTATCTGGACAGGGGCGATGGGAGACCCAGTACTTC
TRBD2,TRBJ2-5,NA,TRBV7-2,CASSLVSGRPTQYF,TGTGCCAGCAGCTTAGTTAGCGGGAGGCCGACCCAGTACTTC
NA,TRBJ2-5,NA,TRBV19,CASSTFGDSPQETQYF,TGTGCCAGTAGTACCTTCGGCGACTCCCCCCAAGAGACCCAGTACTTC
NA,TRBJ2-3,NA,TRBV5-1,CASKEEAIDTQYF,TGCGCCAGCAAGGAGGAGGCGATTGATACGCAGTATTTT
TRBD2,TRBJ2-1,NA,TRBV25-1,CASSTSGGSNEQFF,TGTGCCAGCAGTACTAGCGGGGGGTCAAATGAGCAGTTCTTC
TRBD1,TRBJ1-1,few,TRBV20-1,CSALLGQGGTEAFF,TGCAGTGCCCTACTAGGACAGGGCGGCACTGAAGCTTTCTTT
NA,TRBJ2-1,NA,TRBV7-9,CASSFGTTNEQFF,TGTGCCAGCAGCTTTGGGACGACCAATGAGCAGTTCTTC
NA,TRBJ1-6,NA,TRBV19,CASRPPGSYNSPLHF,TGTGCCAGTAGGCCTCCAGGCTCCTATAATTCACCCCTCCACTTT
NA,TRBJ1-1,NA,TRBV7-9,CASSTEITAFF,TGTGCCAGCAGCACAGAGATTACCGCTTTCTTT
TRBD2,TRBJ2-1,NA,TRBV7-2,CASTRTSGAKLLWEQFF,TGTGCCAGCACCAGGACTAGCGGGGCGAAGCTCCTATGGGAGCAGTTCTTC
NA,TRBJ2-2,NA,TRBV15,CATSRDRTGELFF,TGTGCCACCAGCAGAGATCGGACCGGGGAGCTGTTTTTT